The sequence of this T cell receptor beta chain was determined in a study of OX40 agonist ivuxolimab in advanced cancers. Study as a whole: Those treated in dose escalation had hepatocellular carcinoma, melanoma, renal cell cancer or head and neck cancer. Partial responses were achieved by three patients, one with hepatocellular carcinoma and two with cutaneous melanoma.

Assay: immunoSEQ multiplex PCR; the TCRdb copy retains only in-frame clones and omits some. The data show about 85,000 clones, around 80% seen once. The V gene lost 3 bases and the J gene lost 8 bases, with 8 bases spanning the gap. In germline, CDR1 is GTSNPN, CDR2 SVGIG (reference sequence). The CDR3 length is 11 residues. The chain is built from TRBV30 and TRBJ2-1; the D is unclear. The receptor comes from an adult with an advanced solid tumor such as melanoma, head and neck, liver or kidney cancer. The sequenced sample was CD4+ or CD8+ T cells sorted from blood, obtained in a trial of the OX40 agonist ivuxolimab. This chain's CDR3 is CAWSVIYEQFF. The CDR3 DNA follows: TGTGCCTGGAGCGTGATTTATGAGCAGTTCTTC.